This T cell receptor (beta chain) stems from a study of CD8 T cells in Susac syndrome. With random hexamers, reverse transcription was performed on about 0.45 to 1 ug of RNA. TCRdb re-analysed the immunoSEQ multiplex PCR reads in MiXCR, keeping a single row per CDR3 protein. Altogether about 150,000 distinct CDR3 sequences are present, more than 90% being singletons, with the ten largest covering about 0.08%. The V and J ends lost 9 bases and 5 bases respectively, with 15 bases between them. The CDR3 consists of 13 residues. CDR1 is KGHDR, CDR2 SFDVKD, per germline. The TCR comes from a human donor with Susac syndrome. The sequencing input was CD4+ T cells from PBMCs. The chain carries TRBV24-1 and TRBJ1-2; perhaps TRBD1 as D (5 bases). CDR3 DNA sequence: TGTGCCACCTTGCAGGGTCGGCGGTATGGCTACACCTTC. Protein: CATLQGRRYGYTF.